Listed here are 14 T cell receptor beta chains from one sample, sequenced in a study of T cell changes during pregnancy in multiple sclerosis. The protocol was immunoSEQ multiplex PCR, while the TCRdb copy is restricted to in-frame clones and leaves out a portion. Of some 55,000 clones in the sample, around nine tenths were seen once. Sequenced sample: peripheral blood from another person, used as feeder cells. The receptors shown here come from a human donor whose cells served as feeder cells for cultures in a pregnancy study.

The chain combines TRBV4-3 with TRBJ2-3; 8 bases agree with TRBD2. This CDR3 is built from 16 residues. Per germline, CDR1 LGHNA and CDR2 YSLEER. J gave up 2 bases and V 1 base, and 5 bases lay outside the gene matches. Written as DNA, the CDR3 is TGCGCCAGCAGCCAAGGGAATAGCGGGGACACAGATACGCAGTATTTT. Amino acid sequence: CASSQGNSGDTDTQYF.

The rearrangement joins TRBV11-3 to TRBJ1-1, with a weak D call TRBD1 (5 bases). This CDR3 is built from 13 residues. The V and J ends lost 1 base and 3 bases respectively, with 6 bases between them. Looked up from germline, CDR1 is SGHNT and CDR2 is YENEEA. CDR3 nucleotides: TGTGCCAGCAGCTTAGGGGGCGACACTGAAGCTTTCTTT. Its protein is CASSLGGDTEAFF. Combining the CDR3 with reference TRBV11-3 and TRBJ1-1 gives the whole variable domain EAGVVQSPRYKIIEKKQPVAFWCNPISGHNTLYWYLQNLGQGPELLIRYENEEAVDDSQLPKDRFSAERLKGVDSTLKIQPAELGDSAVYLCASSLGGDTEAFFGQGTRLTVV.

The rearrangement links TRBV30 to TRBJ2-2, with unresolved D. CDR3 length equals 14 residues. The germline V gene has CDR1 GTSNPN and CDR2 SVGIG (reference sequence). V was pared by 3 bases and J by 3 bases, with 11 bases between. The CDR3 coding sequence is TGTGCCTGGAGCGAGGACGGGTACACCGGGGAGCTGTTTTTT. Protein product: CAWSEDGYTGELFF.

The V gene is TRBV5-1, the J gene TRBJ2-3, with TRBD1 as a possible D gene (5 bases). Germline V gene data show CDR1 as SGHRS and CDR2 as YFSETQ. The V gene lost 3 bases and the J gene lost 4 bases, with 12 bases spanning the gap. The CDR3 covers 14 residues. The CDR3 reads CASSSRQGPDTQYF. CDR3 DNA: TGCGCCAGCAGCTCCCGGCAGGGTCCAGATACGCAGTATTTT.

This clone was observed once. V usage is TRBV5-5 and J usage is TRBJ2-2; the match to TRBD1 covers 7 bases. Germline-derived CDR1 and CDR2 are SGHKS and YYEKEE (reference sequence). V was clipped by 5 bases and J by 0 bases; unmatched bases: 4. The CDR3 extends over 15 amino acids. In DNA, the CDR3 is TGTGCCAGCAGGGACGACAGGGCGAACACCGGGGAGCTGTTTTTT. Its protein product is CASRDDRANTGELFF. Full variable domain (outside the CDR3, taken from reference TRBV5-5 and TRBJ2-2): DAGVTQSPTHLIKTRGQQVTLRCSPISGHKSVSWYQQVLGQGPQFIFQYYEKEERGRGNFPDRFSARQFPNYSSELNVNALLLGDSALYLCASRDDRANTGELFFGEGSRLTVL.

V gene TRBV15 combines with J gene TRBJ2-2; D is perhaps TRBD1 (6 bases). The CDR3 covers 16 residues. Germline-derived CDR1 and CDR2 are LNHNV and YYDKDF (reference sequence). V was cut by 1 base and J by 3 bases, with 12 bases left in between. The CDR3 DNA sequence: TGTGCCACCAGCAGAGTACCCCCAGGGGACACCGGGGAGCTGTTTTTT. This gives the protein CATSRVPPGDTGELFF.

This chain connects TRBV5-6 to TRBJ2-3; the D is unclear. The V gene lost 1 base and the J gene lost 6 bases, with 12 bases spanning the gap. Germline V gives CDR1 SGHDT, CDR2 YYEEEE. The CDR3 length is 14 residues. CDR3: CASSLWATDDTQYF. The CDR3 nucleotides read TGTGCCAGCAGCTTGTGGGCAACCGACGATACGCAGTATTTT. Filled out from reference TRBV5-6 and TRBJ2-3, the complete variable domain reads DAGVTQSPTHLIKTRGQQVTLRCSPKSGHDTVSWYQQALGQGPQFIFQYYEEEERQRGNFPDRFSGHQFPNYSSELNVNALLLGDSALYLCASSLWATDDTQYFGPGTRLTVL.

V and J are TRBV2 and TRBJ2-1; D remains ambiguous. CDR3 size: 14 residues. The V end lost 2 bases, the J end lost 1 base, and 6 bases lay between the germline ends. Germline V lookup: CDR1 SNHLY, CDR2 FYNNEI. The DNA of the CDR3 is TGTGCCAGCAGTGAAAAGGGTTCCTACAATGAGCAGTTCTTC. Its translation is CASSEKGSYNEQFF.

The chain is built from TRBV7-8 and TRBJ1-2; D gene uncertain. The germline CDR1 and CDR2 sequences are SGHVS and FQNEAQ. The CDR3 loop spans 14 amino acids. The V end lost 1 base, the J end lost 4 bases, and 10 bases lay between the germline ends. The CDR3 is CASSLVGQPYGYTF. The CDR3 region has the DNA TGTGCCAGCAGCTTAGTTGGGCAGCCCTATGGCTACACCTTC.

The chain joins TRBV10-3 to TRBJ2-3, with D possibly TRBD1 on 6 matching bases. Deletions cut 6 bases from V and 0 bases from J, with 13 bases between. Per germline, CDR1 ENHRY and CDR2 SYGVKD. This CDR3 is built from 15 residues. CDR3 loop: CAIRGDTSSTDTQYF. The CDR3 DNA reads TGTGCCATCAGGGGGGACACCTCTAGCACAGATACGCAGTATTTT.

This chain uses TRBV5-6 with TRBJ1-1; TRBD1 matches 8 bases. With 0 bases clipped from V and 5 bases from J, the junction kept 9 bases outside the gene matches. Per the germline V gene, CDR1 is SGHDT and CDR2 is YYEEEE. The CDR3 has 16 amino acids. The CDR3 sequence is CASSLVGLRGQTEAFF. The DNA for the CDR3 is TGTGCCAGCAGCTTGGTAGGTCTCAGGGGGCAAACTGAAGCTTTCTTT.

The chain carries TRBV10-3 and TRBJ2-7; D unclear. CDR1 and CDR2 from the germline V gene are ENHRY and SYGVKD. With 5 bases removed from V and 7 bases from J, the gap between germline ends came to 12 bases. The CDR3 spans 12 residues. CDR3 DNA sequence: TGTGCCATCAGTCAGGATGCTCGGGAGCAGTACTTC. Translation gives CAISQDAREQYF.

The chain employs TRBV27 and TRBJ2-3; TRBD2 agrees at 16 bases. The length of the CDR3 is 15 residues. V trimming: 5 bases; J trimming: 9 bases; junction bases outside the gene matches: 5. Germline CDR1 reads MNHEY; CDR2 reads SMNVEV (reference sequence). The DNA of the CDR3 is TGTGCCAGCAGTCCGGGGACTAGCGGGAGGGGCACGCAGTATTTT. Its translation is CASSPGTSGRGTQYF.

This chain links TRBV30 with TRBJ2-6; D ambiguous. Germline V lookup: CDR1 GTSNPN, CDR2 SVGIG (reference sequence). V was cut by 2 bases and J by 2 bases, with 13 bases left in between. The CDR3 is 16 amino acids. CDR3 DNA: TGTGCCTGGAGTCCAGGCCCGGTTACTGGGGCCAACGTCCTGACTTTC. Its protein product is CAWSPGPVTGANVLTF.